Given below is one T cell receptor beta chain in context. The sample originates from a study of shared clonotypes between healthy human individuals. The overall study: Donors had three CD4 naive, three CD4 memory, two CD8 naive and one CD8 memory plate apiece.

The CDR3 length is 17 residues. Trimming removed 5 bases from V and 7 bases from J, with 27 bases in between. Germline CDR1 is SGHAT and CDR2 is FQNNGV. Assay used: immunoSEQ multiplex PCR; TCRdb lists only in-frame clones, some missing. The table has roughly 300,000 clones, more than 75% seen once. The TCR comes from a man aged 18 to 29 in good health. This sequence joins TRBV11-2 and TRBJ2-7; a possible D gene is TRBD2 (6 bases). The sequencing input was memory CD8+ T cells sorted from blood. The subset is: CD45RO+ cells pooled with CCR7-negative TemRA cells. The CDR3 DNA reads TGTGCCAGCAGCCCGAACGGTGGAGGGCCGGACTTTTGGGAGCAGTACTTC. This encodes CASSPNGGGPDFWEQYF.